This T cell receptor beta chain was identified in a study of early T cells in non-severe SARS-CoV-2 infection. The study, taken as a whole, reports: Database matching using VDJdb favored anti-spike CD8 responses, with private and CD4 specificities left missing.

Remarks on this clonotype: Antigen unknown.

The CDR3 consists of 12 residues. V dropped 11 bases and J dropped 12 bases, with 20 bases sitting between them. Unique molecular identifier tags were affixed to discrete cDNA molecules. TCRdb re-analysed the 5' RACE reads in MiXCR, keeping a single row per CDR3 protein. The table includes about 70,000 distinct CDR3 sequences, 14% detected once. The sample was whole blood, taken at baseline. This TCR was recovered from an adult who was a healthcare worker with PCR-confirmed SARS-CoV-2 infection or an uninfected control (not recorded which). The rearrangement links TRBV12-3 or TRBV12-4 to TRBJ1-3; D possibly corresponds to TRBD1 (5 bases). CDR3 bases: TGTGCCGGGCTAGGGGCAGGGTTGGACATATATTTT. Its protein is CAGLGAGLDIYF.